The 2 T cell receptor beta chains below were found in one sample sequenced in a study of T cell responses to AZD1222 COVID-19 vaccine. Sequencing was performed with immunoSEQ multiplex PCR; in TCRdb, only in-frame clones are kept and a portion is missing. The sample includes approximately 100,000 clones, about 92% of them seen just once. Source: peripheral blood, taken on day 0 of AZD1222 vaccination. Every receptor here comes from an adult in good health.

J is TRBJ1-6 and V is TRBV7-2; maybe TRBD1 (5 bases). CDR3 length equals 16 residues. Trimming removed 0 bases from V and 8 bases from J, with 14 bases in between. CDR1 and CDR2 from the germline V gene are SGHTA and FQGNSA. The CDR3 coding sequence is TGTGCCAGCAGCTTAGCTCTAGGGCTAGGGGATTCACCCCTCCACTTT. Amino acids: CASSLALGLGDSPLHF.

The rearrangement links TRBV12-3 or TRBV12-4 to TRBJ1-1; D uncertain. The CDR3 totals 12 residues. With 3 bases removed from V and 5 bases from J, the gap between germline ends came to 7 bases. In nucleotides, the CDR3 is TGTGCCAGCAGTTTCGTTGGGACTGAAGCTTTCTTT. Its translation: CASSFVGTEAFF.